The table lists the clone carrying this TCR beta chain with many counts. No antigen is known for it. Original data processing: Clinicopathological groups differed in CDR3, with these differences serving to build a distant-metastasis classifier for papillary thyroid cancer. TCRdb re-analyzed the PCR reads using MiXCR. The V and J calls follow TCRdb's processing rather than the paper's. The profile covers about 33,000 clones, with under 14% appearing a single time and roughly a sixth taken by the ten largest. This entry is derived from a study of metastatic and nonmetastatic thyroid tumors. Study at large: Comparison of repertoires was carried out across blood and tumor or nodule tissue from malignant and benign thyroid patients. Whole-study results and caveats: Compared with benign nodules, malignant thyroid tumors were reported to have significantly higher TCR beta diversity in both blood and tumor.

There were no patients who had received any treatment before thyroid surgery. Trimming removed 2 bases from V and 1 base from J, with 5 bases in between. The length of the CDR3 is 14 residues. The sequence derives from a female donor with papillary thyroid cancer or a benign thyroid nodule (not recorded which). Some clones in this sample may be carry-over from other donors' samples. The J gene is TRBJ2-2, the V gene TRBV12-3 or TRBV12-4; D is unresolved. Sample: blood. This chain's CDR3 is CASSLKGNTGELFF. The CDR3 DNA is TGTGCCAGCAGTTTAAAAGGGAACACCGGGGAGCTGTTTTTT.